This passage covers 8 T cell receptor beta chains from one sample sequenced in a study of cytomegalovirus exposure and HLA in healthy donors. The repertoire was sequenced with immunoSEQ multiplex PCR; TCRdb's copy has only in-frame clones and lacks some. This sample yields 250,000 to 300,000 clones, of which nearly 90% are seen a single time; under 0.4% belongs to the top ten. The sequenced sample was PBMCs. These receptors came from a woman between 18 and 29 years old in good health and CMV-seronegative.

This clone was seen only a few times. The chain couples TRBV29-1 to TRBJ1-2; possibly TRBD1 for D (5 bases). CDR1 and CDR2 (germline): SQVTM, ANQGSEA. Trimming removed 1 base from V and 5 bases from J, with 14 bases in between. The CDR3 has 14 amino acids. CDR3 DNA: TGCAGCGTTGAAGTCACCCAGGGTCTGTATGGCTACACCTTC. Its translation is CSVEVTQGLYGYTF.

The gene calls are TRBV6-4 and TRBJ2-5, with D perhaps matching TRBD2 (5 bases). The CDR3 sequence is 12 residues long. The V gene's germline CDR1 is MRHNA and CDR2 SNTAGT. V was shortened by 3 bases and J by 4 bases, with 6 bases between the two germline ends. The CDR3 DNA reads TGTGCCAGCAGTGAAGAGGGAGAGACCCAGTACTTC. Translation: CASSEEGETQYF.

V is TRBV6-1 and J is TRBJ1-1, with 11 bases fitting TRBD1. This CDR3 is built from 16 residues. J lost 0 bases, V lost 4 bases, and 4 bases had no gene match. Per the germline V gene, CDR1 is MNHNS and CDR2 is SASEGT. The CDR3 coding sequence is TGTGCCAGCAGTGGGTGGACAGGGGGCCTGAACACTGAAGCTTTCTTT. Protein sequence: CASSGWTGGLNTEAFF.

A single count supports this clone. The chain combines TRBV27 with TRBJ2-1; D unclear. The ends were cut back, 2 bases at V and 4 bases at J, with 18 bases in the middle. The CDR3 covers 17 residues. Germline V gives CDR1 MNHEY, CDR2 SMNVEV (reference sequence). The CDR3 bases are TGTGCCAGCAGTTTAGGTGGCCTCCGAACGACTTACAATGAGCAGTTCTTC. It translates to CASSLGGLRTTYNEQFF.

CDR3 loop: CASQGAEVSPLHF. CDR3 DNA: TGTGCCAGCCAGGGGGCTGAGGTTTCACCCCTCCACTTT. V and J are TRBV19 and TRBJ1-6; 8 nucleotides align to TRBD1. This CDR3 has 13 amino acids. The ends lost 9 bases at V and 9 bases at J; junction bases unmatched: 7. Germline lookup yields CDR1 LNHDA and CDR2 SQIVND (reference sequence). Complete variable domain (other parts from reference TRBV19 and TRBJ1-6): DGGITQSPKYLFRKEGQNVTLSCEQNLNHDAMYWYRQDPGQGLRLIYYSQIVNDFQKGDIAEGYSVSREKKESFPLTVTSAQKNPTAFYLCASQGAEVSPLHFGNGTRLTVT.

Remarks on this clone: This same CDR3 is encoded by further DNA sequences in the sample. CDR3 DNA: TGTGCCAGCAGCTTAACGGGGGGCCAAGAGACCCAGTACTTC. Residues: CASSLTGGQETQYF. The chain uses TRBV7-3 and TRBJ2-5; D is possibly TRBD2 (6 bases). Per germline, CDR1 SGHTA and CDR2 FQGTGA. V was cut by 0 bases and J by 1 base, with 6 bases left in between. The CDR3 runs to 14 residues.

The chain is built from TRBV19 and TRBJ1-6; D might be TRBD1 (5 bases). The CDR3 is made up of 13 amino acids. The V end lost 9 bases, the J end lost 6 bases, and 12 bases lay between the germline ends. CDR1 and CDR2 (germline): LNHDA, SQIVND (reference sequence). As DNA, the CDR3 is TGTGCCAGCGGGAGGCAGGGTAATTCACCCCTCCACTTT. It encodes CASGRQGNSPLHF.

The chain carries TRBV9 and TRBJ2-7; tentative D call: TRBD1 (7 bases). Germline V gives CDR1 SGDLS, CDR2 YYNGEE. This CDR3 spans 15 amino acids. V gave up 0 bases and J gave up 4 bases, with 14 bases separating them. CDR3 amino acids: CASSVGQGGGYEQYF. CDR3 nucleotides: TGTGCCAGCAGCGTAGGACAGGGAGGTGGTTACGAGCAGTACTTC.